This TCR beta chain was sequenced for a study of blood T cells in healthy people across ages. Study findings and constraints: Comparison with aged donors showed that long-lived donors had more naive CD4+ cells and higher diversity.

Using a J-beta primer mix together with a sample-barcoded 5' primer, a second PCR was run for about 6 to 11 cycles. One entry per CDR3 protein, called by TCRdb with MiXCR from the 5' RACE reads. This sample has hundreds of thousands of distinct CDR3 sequences, with about 45% found just once. In the case of this clonotype: Its antigen remains unknown.

Germline CDR1 reads SGDLS; CDR2 reads YYNGEE. This CDR3 is 15 amino acids long. Trimming at V came to 0 bases and at J to 5 bases, leaving 4 bases not matched to a gene. The chain uses TRBV9 and TRBJ2-3, with TRBD1 identical over 9 bases. Sequencing used blood. The sequence was collected from a man aged 80 or over in good health. CDR3: CASSVGTGVVDTQYF. The DNA for the CDR3 is TGTGCCAGCAGCGTAGGGACAGGGGTTGTAGATACGCAGTATTTT.